This T cell receptor beta chain was recorded in a study of shared clonotypes between healthy human individuals. Study results and limitations: Donors were few, which limited the genetic and exposure-history diversity represented. Blood alone was sampled, and tissue repertoires likely differ. Generation probability values for non-shared clonotypes were lower than those for clonotypes shared by all four donors.

As regards this clone: Its target is unknown. The junction differs from germline at one of its ends, possibly a read error.

The CDR3 covers 17 residues. Germline V gene sequence: CDR1 SSHAT, CDR2 FNYEAQ (reference sequence). CD8 memory merged CD45RO+ with CCR7-negative CD45RA+ TemRA cells. Sequenced by immunoSEQ multiplex PCR; TCRdb stores in-frame clones only, minus some. Of around 95,000 clones in the sample, about 68% are singletons; the top ten hold roughly 43%. Material: memory CD8+ T cells sorted from blood. Subset meaning: CD45RO+ cells pooled with CCR7-negative TemRA cells. The chain couples TRBV7-7 to TRBJ2-3; TRBD2 agrees at 11 bases. This receptor was obtained from a man aged 30 to 39 in good health. The CDR3 protein is CASSLGILAGGGDTQYF. In DNA, the CDR3 is TGTGCTAGCAGCTTAGGGATTCTAGCGGGAGGCGGAGATACGCAGTATTTT.